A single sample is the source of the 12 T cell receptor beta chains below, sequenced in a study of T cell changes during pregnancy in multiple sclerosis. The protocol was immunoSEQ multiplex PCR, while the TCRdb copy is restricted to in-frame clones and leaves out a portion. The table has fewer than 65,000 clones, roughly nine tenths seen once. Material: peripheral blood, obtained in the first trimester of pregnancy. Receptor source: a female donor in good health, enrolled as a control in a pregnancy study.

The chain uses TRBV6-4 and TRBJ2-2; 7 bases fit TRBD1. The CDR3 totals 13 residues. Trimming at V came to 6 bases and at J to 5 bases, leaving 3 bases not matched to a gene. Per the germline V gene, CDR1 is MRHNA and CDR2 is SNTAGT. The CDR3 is CASRRQGTGELFF. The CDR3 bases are TGTGCCAGCAGGCGACAGGGTACCGGGGAGCTGTTTTTT.

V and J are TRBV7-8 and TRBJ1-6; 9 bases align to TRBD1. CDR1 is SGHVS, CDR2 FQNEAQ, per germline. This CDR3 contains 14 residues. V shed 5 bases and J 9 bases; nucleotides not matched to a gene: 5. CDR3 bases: TGTGCCAGCAGCATCACAGGGGGCAGTTCACCCCTCCACTTT. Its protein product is CASSITGGSSPLHF.

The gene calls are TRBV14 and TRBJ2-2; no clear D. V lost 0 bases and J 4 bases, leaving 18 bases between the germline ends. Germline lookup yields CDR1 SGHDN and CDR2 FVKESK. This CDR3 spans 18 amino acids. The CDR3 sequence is CASSQDLVGLGGTGELFF. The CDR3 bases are TGTGCCAGCAGCCAAGATCTAGTAGGATTGGGTGGCACCGGGGAGCTGTTTTTT.

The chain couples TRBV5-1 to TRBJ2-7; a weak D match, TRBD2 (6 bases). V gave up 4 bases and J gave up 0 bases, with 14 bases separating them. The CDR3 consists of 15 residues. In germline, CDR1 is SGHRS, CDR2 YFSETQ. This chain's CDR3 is CASSPSGGSSYEQYF. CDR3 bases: TGCGCCAGCAGCCCGAGCGGAGGGAGCTCCTACGAGCAGTACTTC.

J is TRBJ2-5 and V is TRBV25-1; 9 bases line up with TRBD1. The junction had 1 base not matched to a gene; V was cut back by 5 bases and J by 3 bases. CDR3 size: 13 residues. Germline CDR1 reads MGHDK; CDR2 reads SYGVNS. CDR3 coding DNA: TGTGCCAGCAGTCGACAGGGGGAAGAGACCCAGTACTTC. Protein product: CASSRQGEETQYF. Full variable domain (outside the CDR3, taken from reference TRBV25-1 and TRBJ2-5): EADIYQTPRYLVIGTGKKITLECSQTMGHDKMYWYQQDPGMELHLIHYSYGVNSTEKGDLSSESTVSRIRTEHFPLTLESARPSHTSQYLCASSRQGEETQYFGPGTRLLVL.

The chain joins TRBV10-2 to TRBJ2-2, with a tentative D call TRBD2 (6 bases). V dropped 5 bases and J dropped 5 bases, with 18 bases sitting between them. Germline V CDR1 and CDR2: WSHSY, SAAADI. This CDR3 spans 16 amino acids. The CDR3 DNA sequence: TGCGCCAGCAGTCTAGCGCCCGGCACCTTTACCGGGGAGCTGTTTTTT. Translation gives CASSLAPGTFTGELFF.

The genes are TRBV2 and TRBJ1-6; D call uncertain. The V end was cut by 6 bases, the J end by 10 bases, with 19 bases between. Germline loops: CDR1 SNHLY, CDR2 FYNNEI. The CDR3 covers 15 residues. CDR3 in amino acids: CASSVRLERSSPLHF. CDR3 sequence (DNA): TGTGCCAGCAGCGTCCGTCTTGAGAGGAGCTCACCCCTCCACTTT.

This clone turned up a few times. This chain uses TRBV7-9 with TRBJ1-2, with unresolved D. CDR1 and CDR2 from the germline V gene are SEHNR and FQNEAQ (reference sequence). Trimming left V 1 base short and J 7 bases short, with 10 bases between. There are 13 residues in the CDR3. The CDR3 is CASSLGREAGYTF. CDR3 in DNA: TGTGCCAGCAGCTTAGGGAGGGAAGCTGGCTACACCTTC.

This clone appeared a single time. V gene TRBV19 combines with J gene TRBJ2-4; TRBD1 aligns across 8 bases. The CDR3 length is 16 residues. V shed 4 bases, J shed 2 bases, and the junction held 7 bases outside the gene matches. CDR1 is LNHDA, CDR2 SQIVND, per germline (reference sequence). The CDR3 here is CASSSTHRGTKNIQYF. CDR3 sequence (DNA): TGTGCCAGTAGTAGTACTCACAGGGGGACCAAAAACATTCAGTACTTC.

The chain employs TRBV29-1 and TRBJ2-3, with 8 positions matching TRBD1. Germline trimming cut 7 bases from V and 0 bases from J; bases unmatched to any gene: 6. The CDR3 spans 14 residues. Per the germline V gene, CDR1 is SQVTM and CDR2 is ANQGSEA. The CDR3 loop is CSALDRVSTDTQYF. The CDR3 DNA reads TGCAGCGCTTTGGACAGGGTCAGCACAGATACGCAGTATTTT.

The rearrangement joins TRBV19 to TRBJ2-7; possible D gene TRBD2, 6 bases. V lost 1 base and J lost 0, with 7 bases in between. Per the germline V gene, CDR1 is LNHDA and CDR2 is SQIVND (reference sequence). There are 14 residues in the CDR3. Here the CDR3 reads CASSIVGSSYEQYF. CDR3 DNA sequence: TGTGCCAGTAGTATAGTCGGGAGCTCCTACGAGCAGTACTTC. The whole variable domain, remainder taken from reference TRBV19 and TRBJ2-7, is DGGITQSPKYLFRKEGQNVTLSCEQNLNHDAMYWYRQDPGQGLRLIYYSQIVNDFQKGDIAEGYSVSREKKESFPLTVTSAQKNPTAFYLCASSIVGSSYEQYFGPGTRLTVT.

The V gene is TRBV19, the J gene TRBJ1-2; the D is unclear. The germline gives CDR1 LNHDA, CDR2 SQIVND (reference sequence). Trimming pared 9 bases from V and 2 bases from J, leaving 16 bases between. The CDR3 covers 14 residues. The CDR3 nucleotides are TGTGCCAGCCGAACGGAGAGGAGGAACTATGGCTACACCTTC. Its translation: CASRTERRNYGYTF.